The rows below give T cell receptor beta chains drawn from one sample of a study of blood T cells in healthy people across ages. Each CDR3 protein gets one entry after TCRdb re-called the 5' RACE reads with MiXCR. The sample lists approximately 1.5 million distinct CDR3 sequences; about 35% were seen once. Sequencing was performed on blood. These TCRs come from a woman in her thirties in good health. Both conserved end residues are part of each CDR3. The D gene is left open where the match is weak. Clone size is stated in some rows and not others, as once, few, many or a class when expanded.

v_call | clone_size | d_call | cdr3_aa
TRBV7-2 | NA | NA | CASSPSGAGNTIYF
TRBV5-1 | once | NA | CASTPGTVHYEQYF
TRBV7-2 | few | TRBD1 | CAGSLGQGGADTQYF
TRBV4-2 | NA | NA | CASSQARLDNEQFF
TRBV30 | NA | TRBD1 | CAWRYRGSTDTQYF
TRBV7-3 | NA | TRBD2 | CASSTKSGRADNEQFF
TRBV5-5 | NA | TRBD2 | CASSIKPGGATDTQYF
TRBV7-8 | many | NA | CASSLRTGEQYF
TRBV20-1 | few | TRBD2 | CSAREGAGRSYEQYF
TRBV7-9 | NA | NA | CAGSSAMVRGGTSYEQYF
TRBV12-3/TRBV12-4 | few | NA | CASSIEGNEQFF
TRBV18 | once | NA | CASSPSLTNEQFF